This is a list of T cell receptor beta chains from one sample in a study of blood T cell repertoires in COVID-19. The data were produced by immunoSEQ multiplex PCR, yet TCRdb's version contains in-frame clones alone and is incomplete. Among under 250,000 clones listed, approximately 89% were seen once. Sample: PBMCs or T cells enriched from blood (not recorded which). The receptors derive from a woman aged 25-40 years who had been exposed to COVID-19. Both conserved end residues are part of each CDR3. The D gene is left open where the match is weak. Expanded clones are given a class, and other clones once, few, many or no size at all.

V gene,J gene,D gene,clone size,CDR3 DNA,CDR3 protein
TRBV7-2,TRBJ2-3,TRBD2,-,TGTGCCAGCAGCCCAAGACTAGCGGGGAGCACAGATACGCAGTATTTT,CASSPRLAGSTDTQYF
TRBV12-3/TRBV12-4,TRBJ1-2,TRBD1,-,TGTGCCAGCAGTCGTACAGGGGCGGATGGCTACACCTTC,CASSRTGADGYTF
TRBV30,TRBJ1-1,-,-,TGTGCCTGGCATCGGTATGAAGCTTTCTTT,CAWHRYEAFF
TRBV7-9,TRBJ2-3,-,-,TGTGCCAGCAGCTTAGGGAGCGGGAGCACAGATACGCAGTATTTT,CASSLGSGSTDTQYF
TRBV4-1,TRBJ1-2,-,-,TGCGCCAGCAGCCTAGGACAGAACTATGGCTACACCTTC,CASSLGQNYGYTF
TRBV6-5,TRBJ1-2,TRBD1,-,TGTGCCAGCAGTTACTCCAGGGGGGAATATGGCTACACCTTC,CASSYSRGEYGYTF
TRBV11-3,TRBJ2-1,TRBD2,-,TGTGCCAGCAGCTTTCGGGGGGCTAGCGGGAGCTATGAGCAGTTCTTC,CASSFRGASGSYEQFF
TRBV5-1,TRBJ2-1,-,-,TGCGCCAGCAGCTTGGCGGTAGCCAATGAGCAGTTCTTC,CASSLAVANEQFF
TRBV3-1/TRBV3-2,TRBJ2-1,-,-,TGTGCCAGCAGCCTGCGCTTTGAGCAGTTCTTC,CASSLRFEQFF
TRBV6-5,TRBJ1-1,-,-,TGTGCCAGCACCGCAGACAGGTCCAAGGGGACTGAAGCTTTCTTT,CASTADRSKGTEAFF
TRBV5-4,TRBJ2-3,TRBD2,-,TGTGCCAGCAGCTTAAGGGCGGGGGGAAACACAGATACGCAGTATTTT,CASSLRAGGNTDTQYF
TRBV7-9,TRBJ2-3,TRBD2,-,TGTGCCAGCAGCTCGAGACTAGCGGGCGCCCGGGATACGCAGTATTTT,CASSSRLAGARDTQYF
TRBV30,TRBJ1-2,-,-,TGTGCCTGGATTCGGGGGTCGACCTTCTATGGCTACACCTTC,CAWIRGSTFYGYTF
TRBV10-2,TRBJ2-5,TRBD2,-,TGCGCCAGCAGCCGACTAGCGGGAGGGATGAAGACCCAGTACTTC,CASSRLAGGMKTQYF
TRBV7-9,TRBJ1-4,TRBD1,-,TGTGCCAGCAGCCTTACGATGAGGACAGGATATGAAAAACTGTTTTTT,CASSLTMRTGYEKLFF
TRBV7-9,TRBJ1-2,-,-,TGTGCCAGCAGCCGAGACTATGGCTACACCTTC,CASSRDYGYTF
TRBV27,TRBJ1-2,TRBD1,-,TGTGCCAGCAGTTTAGGGACAGGGGGCGCAATCGATGGCTACACCTTC,CASSLGTGGAIDGYTF
TRBV3-1/TRBV3-2,TRBJ2-7,TRBD2,-,TGTGCCAGCAGCTCCGGACTAGTCGGGGAGCAGTACTTC,CASSSGLVGEQYF
TRBV2,TRBJ2-5,-,few,TGTGCCAGCAGCGCAATGACTATTCGCCAAGAGACCCAGTACTTC,CASSAMTIRQETQYF
TRBV3-1/TRBV3-2,TRBJ2-1,-,once,TGTGCCAGCAGCCAAGATATAGCTACCAATGAGCAGTTCTTC,CASSQDIATNEQFF
TRBV5-6,TRBJ2-7,TRBD2,-,TGTGCCAGCAGGAATACTATAGCGGGAGAGTTTTACGAGCAGTACTTC,CASRNTIAGEFYEQYF
TRBV18,TRBJ2-7,-,once,TGTGCCAGCTCACCAGCACCTAGCTACGAGCAGTACTTC,CASSPAPSYEQYF
TRBV30,TRBJ1-5,-,-,TGTGCCTTAAGCGGGGTAGGGGCGGGAAATCAGCCCCAGCATTTT,CALSGVGAGNQPQHF
TRBV6-1,TRBJ1-3,TRBD1,-,TGTGCCAGCAGTGAGGAGACAGGGGGCGGTGGAAACACCATATATTTT,CASSEETGGGGNTIYF
TRBV7-3,TRBJ2-3,-,-,TGTGCCAGCAGCCCTGGACTTAGCACAGATACGCAGTATTTT,CASSPGLSTDTQYF
TRBV30,TRBJ1-2,-,once,TGTGCCTGGAGCGGTTATGGCAGGCATCTCGCCTATGGCTACACCTTC,CAWSGYGRHLAYGYTF
TRBV6-1,TRBJ2-7,TRBD1,-,TGTGCCAGCAGTGACGGGACAGGGGGCTACGAGCAGTACTTC,CASSDGTGGYEQYF
TRBV7-9,TRBJ2-5,-,-,TGTGCCAGCAATGGGCAGTACCAAGAGACCCAGTACTTC,CASNGQYQETQYF
TRBV7-9,TRBJ2-4,TRBD2,-,TGTGCCAGCAGCTTAGTACCTAGCGGAGAGAAAAACATTCAGTACTTC,CASSLVPSGEKNIQYF
TRBV27,TRBJ2-3,TRBD1,-,TGTGCCAGCAGGTTGAGACAGGGGGATACGCAGTATTTT,CASRLRQGDTQYF
TRBV5-1,TRBJ1-1,-,-,TGCGCCAGCAGCTTGTTGGGAGACACTGAAGCTTTCTTT,CASSLLGDTEAFF
TRBV3-1/TRBV3-2,TRBJ2-1,TRBD2,-,TGTGCCAGCAGCCAGATTACTACTAGCGATTTATTTGGTGAGCAGTTCTTC,CASSQITTSDLFGEQFF
TRBV4-1,TRBJ2-7,TRBD2,-,TGCGCCAGCGCGCTAACTAGCGGGAACTACGAGCAGTACTTC,CASALTSGNYEQYF
TRBV5-1,TRBJ2-3,-,-,TGCGCCAGCAGCTTGGCGACAGATACGCAGTATTTT,CASSLATDTQYF
TRBV27,TRBJ1-4,TRBD1,-,TGTGCCAGCAGCCGACAGGGGCGGGAACTGTTTTTT,CASSRQGRELFF
TRBV3-1/TRBV3-2,TRBJ2-3,TRBD2,few,TGTGCCAGCAGCTCCATACGGGAGGGCCCAGATACGCAGTATTTT,CASSSIREGPDTQYF
TRBV18,TRBJ2-5,-,-,TGTGCCAGCTCACGATATGGGCCCCAAGAGACCCAGTACTTC,CASSRYGPQETQYF
TRBV7-9,TRBJ2-7,TRBD2,-,TGTGCCAGCCGGCTTGGGCCGGGAGGGCCAGACGAGCAGTACTTC,CASRLGPGGPDEQYF
TRBV7-9,TRBJ1-2,TRBD1,-,TGTGCCAGCAGATCCGCGGCAACAAACAGGGGGATAGGCTATGGCTACACCTTC,CASRSAATNRGIGYGYTF
TRBV10-1,TRBJ2-7,TRBD2,-,TGCGCCAGCAGTGAAGGTAGCGGGAGGTACGAGCAGTACTTC,CASSEGSGRYEQYF
TRBV30,TRBJ1-5,TRBD1,once,TGTGCCTGGAGTGTTGTCGGGACAGCAAATCAGCCCCAGCATTTT,CAWSVVGTANQPQHF
TRBV6-5,TRBJ1-1,-,-,TGTGCCAGCAGTATTCGGGACTTGGACACTGAAGCTTTCTTT,CASSIRDLDTEAFF
TRBV2,TRBJ1-5,-,-,TGTGCCAGCAGTCTTACAGGGAAAAGTCAGCCCCAGCATTTT,CASSLTGKSQPQHF
TRBV7-3,TRBJ1-2,-,few,TGTGCCAGCAGCTTAGGAGTCAACTATGGCTACACCTTC,CASSLGVNYGYTF
TRBV11-2,TRBJ2-1,TRBD2,-,TGTGCCAGCAGCTTATTGTCTAGCGGGAGGGGATGGTACAATGAGCAGTTCTTC,CASSLLSSGRGWYNEQFF
TRBV9,TRBJ2-7,TRBD2,-,TGTGCCAGCAGCGTAGGTCCCTCCGGACTAGCGGCCACCTACGAGCAGTACTTC,CASSVGPSGLAATYEQYF
TRBV2,TRBJ1-1,-,few,TGTGCCAGCAGGTTGGCAGAAAACACTGAAGCTTTCTTT,CASRLAENTEAFF
TRBV7-9,TRBJ1-3,TRBD1,-,TGTGCCAGCAGCAGGGGACAGATCTCTGGAAACACCATATATTTT,CASSRGQISGNTIYF
TRBV2,TRBJ2-1,TRBD2,-,TGTGCCAGCAGTGATGGTCTAGCGGGACCCTCAGTAAACAATGAGCAGTTCTTC,CASSDGLAGPSVNNEQFF
TRBV10-1,TRBJ2-1,-,-,TGCGCCAGCAGTGAGGGAGAGTCCTACAATGAGCAGTTCTTC,CASSEGESYNEQFF
TRBV5-5,TRBJ2-1,-,-,TGTGCCAGCAGCAAGACCTTAGCGACCCTCAATGAGCAGTTCTTC,CASSKTLATLNEQFF
TRBV27,TRBJ2-4,-,-,TGTGCCAGCAGTTCGAATGGGGGGACTCTAGCCAAAAACATTCAGTACTTC,CASSSNGGTLAKNIQYF
TRBV6-5,TRBJ2-3,TRBD2,-,TGTGCCAGCAGAAGTGGACTAGCGGGGCCAGATACGCAGTATTTT,CASRSGLAGPDTQYF
TRBV2,TRBJ1-5,-,-,TGTGCCAGCAGTGCCCCGGACAGTTACAATCAGCCCCAGCATTTT,CASSAPDSYNQPQHF
TRBV10-3,TRBJ2-3,-,-,TGTGCCATCAGTGGGTTTGGGAGTTACACAGATACGCAGTATTTT,CAISGFGSYTDTQYF
TRBV5-5,TRBJ2-5,-,-,TGTGCCAGCACCCGGGACCGTATTAGCGGTAAAGAGACCCAGTACTTC,CASTRDRISGKETQYF
TRBV4-1,TRBJ1-5,TRBD1,-,TGCGCCAGCAGCCAAGAATGGACAGGGATCCCTAGCAATCAGCCCCAGCATTTT,CASSQEWTGIPSNQPQHF
TRBV18,TRBJ1-5,TRBD1,-,TGTGCCAGCTCACCTATCGGACAGGGGAGGGATCAGCCCCAGCATTTT,CASSPIGQGRDQPQHF